This TCR beta chain was captured by sequencing in a study of metastatic and nonmetastatic thyroid tumors. TCRdb re-clonotyped the PCR reads via MiXCR. The sample includes tens of thousands of clones, 12% of them seen just once. There are 14 residues in the CDR3. V was clipped by 7 bases and J by 3 bases, with 16 bases between them. CDR1 is MNHEY, CDR2 SMNVEV, per germline (reference sequence). Thyroid surgery was performed in patients who had received no treatment beforehand. The source is a male donor with papillary thyroid cancer or a benign thyroid nodule (not recorded which). Some clones in this sample may be carry-over from other donors' samples. This sequence joins TRBV27 and TRBJ2-7; the D gene could be TRBD1 or TRBD2 (5 bases each). Sample: blood. The CDR3 coding sequence is TGTGCCAGCACTGGCCCGGGACCTCTCTACGAGCAGTACTTC. This encodes CASTGPGPLYEQYF.